This T cell receptor beta chain stems from a study of blood T cells in healthy people across ages (dated by TCRdb to about 2015). Concerning the study at large: In model experiments, template switching captured roughly one uniquely barcoded TCR beta cDNA molecule for every two T cells. Four age groups were formed from the donors: young (average about 15 years), middle-aged (roughly 38), aged (roughly 59) and long-lived (82). Using deep sequencing normalized with unique cDNA molecular identifiers, the study measured how TCR beta repertoire diversity changes with age. Using the same blood draw, the study looked at two additional independent replicas of 1 million unique cDNA reads for two donors, one aged 18 to 30 and the other aged 80 or older. The paper's findings and limits, for the study overall: Bulk unsorted PBMC profiling prevented conclusive comparison of naive and antigen-experienced compartments. Compared with the aged group, the long-lived group had more naive CD4+ T cells, fewer expanded clones and increased TCR diversity, suggesting age selection. Because the CMV infection status of the donors was unknown, age-related changes in expanded clonotypes may potentially have been confounded. The percentage of naive T cells measured by flow cytometry correlated strongly with observed TCR beta diversity. Estimates of total diversity from one million sequenced T cells were regarded as lower bounds and underestimates. As age increased, observed TCR beta diversity per million T cells dropped in a roughly linear way, and a significant reduction was already evident by age 40.

This clonotype was found a few times. What antigen it recognizes has not been identified. Per-base quality was not reported, and no clone a single base away is much larger than it. The 39 donors, aged 6 to 90 years, were systemically healthy Caucasian individuals from Russia. Each donor gave 8 to 10 milliliters of peripheral blood, drawn into EDTA-treated Vacutainer tubes. PBMCs were isolated by Ficoll-Paque density-gradient centrifugation, with at least 6 million obtained per sample. Total RNA was extracted from PBMCs with Trizol reagent, with at least 5.5 micrograms obtained per sample. For every donor, flow cytometry on a PBMC aliquot measured the percentage of naive CD45RAhigh/CD27high T cells. The V and J ends are trimmed by 7 bases and 4 bases, leaving 9 bases between them. CDR1 MNHNY and CDR2 SVGAGI are derived from the germline V gene (reference sequence). The CDR3, cysteine through phenylalanine, is 12 amino acids long. Only the CDR3 DNA is retained, 36 bases long and in frame from the first base.

The library was obtained by 5' RACE. TCRdb lists the instrument as Illumina HiSeq 2500. A second roughly 6 to 11 cycle PCR used a sample-barcoded 5' primer and a J-beta primer mix. A template-switch 5' adaptor carrying 12 random nucleotides introduced a unique molecular identifier onto each TCR beta cDNA molecule. Each sample yielded at least 3 million CDR3-containing paired-end reads. First-strand cDNA synthesis was performed from all RNA using the Mint cDNA synthesis kit, with priming by a TRBC-specific oligonucleotide. Following uracil-DNA glycosylase treatment, all cDNA underwent a first 18-cycle PCR with the universal primers M1SS and BC2_uni_R. On the authors' methods: Each sample was normalized by randomly selecting 1 million high-quality reads, each carrying a distinct molecular identifier. Instead of being binned into consensus sequences, reads that shared molecular identifiers were thrown out. MiTCR, run with a Q25 quality threshold and the strictest error-elimination algorithm, handled CDR3 identification, clonotype clustering and error correction. A nonparametric unseen species model with Euler transformation was used to estimate lower-bound total TCR beta diversity. In TCRdb, the public reads were trimmed at Q25 with fastp and aligned with MiXCR, with productive beta chains retained. Each entry merges the rows of one CDR3 protein and shows their most common DNA and genes. TCRdb's processing, not the authors' own work, is the source of the V and J calls. For this sample there are under 1,100,000 distinct CDR3 sequences; almost 25% appear just once. The top ten clones comprise less than 0.85% of the sample.

This sample also belongs to another study, concerning T cells of mothers and their children. The second study's paper adds: Nine systemically healthy Caucasian individuals served as donors, namely three mothers together with their six children. cDNA synthesis consumed the entire amount of extracted RNA, loaded at about 1.5 ug RNA in each 15 ul reaction. In the second PCR, the M1S primer added sample barcodes and 2-4 random nucleotides. Over 10 million TCR beta CDR3 reads came from each mother, compared with approximately 2.8 million reads from each child. Thymic selection shapes the output of TCR recombination in a similar way in related and unrelated pairs, and inherited differences have a minor effect. Related mother-child pairs always showed normalized repertoire overlap that was slightly higher than in unrelated mother-child pairs, though the difference was never significant. No persistent microchimeric T cell clones were detected, at a sensitivity of 90 to 100 clones per million clonotypes. The study used deep NGS to compare TCR beta repertoires of mothers and children, seeking features distinguishing related mother-child pairs from unrelated individuals. The mean age was roughly 40 +/- 4 years for the mothers and roughly 11 +/- 4 years for the children. After adapters were ligated using NEBNext reagents, the libraries underwent 100+100 nt paired-end sequencing on an Illumina HiSeq 2000. To prevent cross-contamination, the mother and child libraries were prepared one month apart and sequenced in separate runs. For each donor, somewhere between roughly 450,000 and 2,100,000 distinct TCR beta clonotypes were identified. Naive TCR beta clonotypes were estimated from low-frequency clonotypes matched to each donor's FACS-determined naive share, without sorting.

The sequenced material came from blood. The sequence was obtained from a girl aged 2-10 years in good health. The receptor chain draws on TRBV6-6 and TRBJ2-3; the D segment cannot be called with confidence. For the CDR3, the sequence is CASNIGSDTQYF. The DNA sequence is given as TGTGCCAGCAATATCGGGTCAGATACGCAGTATTTT.